This T cell receptor beta chain is from a study of cytomegalovirus exposure and HLA in healthy donors. On the study more broadly: HLA-typed donors were the source of approximately 88 million unique TCRs held in an early data release.

Unmatched junction bases numbered 6, after V lost 8 bases and J lost 4 bases. The germline gives CDR1 GTSNPN, CDR2 SVGIG (reference sequence). This CDR3 spans 13 amino acids. Primers: 60 Vbeta forward and 13 Jbeta reverse. Generated by immunoSEQ multiplex PCR, the TCRdb table keeps only in-frame clones and is missing some. The table for this sample gives 110,000 to 150,000 clones. Findings and limits, study-wide: Listed as cytomegalovirus-associated were over 150 TCR beta chains.

Concerning this clone itself: No antigen is known for it.

The specimen was PBMCs. The chain is built from TRBV30 and TRBJ2-1, with 9 positions matching TRBD1. The clonotype originates from a woman between 18 and 29 years old in good health and CMV-seronegative. In nucleotides, the CDR3 is TGTGCCCTCCGGACAGGGGAGTACAATGAGCAGTTCTTC. This codes for CALRTGEYNEQFF.